These 9 T cell receptor beta chains came from one sample sequenced in a study of cytomegalovirus exposure and HLA in healthy donors. The PCR ran on 60 Vbeta and 13 Jbeta primers. Method: immunoSEQ multiplex PCR; TCRdb's copy keeps in-frame clones and lacks some. The repertoire includes about 150,000 clones, roughly 85% of them detected once, and 1% sits in the top ten. Sequencing used PBMCs. The receptor source for this set is a boy younger than 10 in good health and CMV-seronegative.

A remark on this clone: Within the sample, other DNA sequences also encode this same CDR3. CDR3 coding DNA: TGTGCCATTCGAGAAGCGGGGCAAGAGACCCAGTACTTC. Its protein is CAIREAGQETQYF. The chain joins TRBV10-3 to TRBJ2-5, with 7 bases aligning to TRBD2. The CDR3 length is 13 residues. With V trimmed by 9 bases and J by 2 bases, 6 bases remained unmatched. Germline V gives CDR1 ENHRY, CDR2 SYGVKD.

The CDR3 DNA follows: TGCGCCAGCAGTCAATATAACCCGGGATTCCTTTACGAGCAGTACGTC. Protein sequence: CASSQYNPGFLYEQYV. This chain connects TRBV23-1 to TRBJ2-7, with TRBD2 as a possible D gene (5 bases). TRBV23-1 is classed as an ORF, of uncertain function. This CDR3 spans 16 amino acids. V gave up 1 base and J gave up 4 bases, with 17 bases separating them.

V usage is TRBV7-6 and J usage is TRBJ2-2; 8 nucleotides agree with TRBD1. The CDR3 is 16 amino acids. V shed 4 bases and J 2 bases; nucleotides not matched to a gene: 6. Germline V lookup: CDR1 SGHVS, CDR2 FNYEAQ. The CDR3 sequence is CASSSPDRGNTGELFF. CDR3 DNA: TGTGCCAGCAGCTCCCCCGACAGGGGAAACACCGGGGAGCTGTTTTTT. The variable domain in full, completed from reference TRBV7-6 and TRBJ2-2, reads GAGVSQSPRYKVTKRGQDVALRCDPISGHVSLYWYRQALGQGPEFLTYFNYEAQQDKSGLPNDRFSAERPEGSISTLTIQRTEQRDSAMYRCASSSPDRGNTGELFFGEGSRLTVL.

The V call is TRBV2, the J call TRBJ2-3; 11 nucleotides line up with TRBD2. In germline, CDR1 is SNHLY, CDR2 FYNNEI. V lost 3 bases, J lost 3 bases, and 2 bases stayed unmatched. The CDR3 contains 15 residues. CDR3 in DNA: TGTGCCAGCAGTGAGCTAGCGGGGGGTACAGATACGCAGTATTTT. This gives the protein CASSELAGGTDTQYF.

J is TRBJ2-7 and V is TRBV14, with D possibly TRBD1 on 6 matching bases. The CDR3 totals 12 residues. V shed 7 bases and J shed 2 bases, with 9 bases lying between them. CDR1 is SGHDN and CDR2 is FVKESK in the germline V gene. This chain's CDR3 is CASNRDTYEQYF. The CDR3 DNA reads as TGTGCCAGCAACCGGGACACCTACGAGCAGTACTTC.

The chain recombines TRBV6-5 with TRBJ1-5; 9 bases are a match to TRBD1. CDR3 length: 14 amino acids. V was clipped by 5 bases and J by 5 bases; unmatched bases: 4. Per germline, CDR1 MNHEY and CDR2 SVGAGI. CDR3 region: CASSDRDRDQPQHF. CDR3 sequence (DNA): TGTGCCAGCAGTGACCGGGACAGGGATCAGCCCCAGCATTTT.

The V call is TRBV28, the J call TRBJ1-2; TRBD1 might be the D (6 bases). Germline CDR1 and CDR2: MDHEN and SYDVKM. The V end was cut by 10 bases, the J end by 3 bases, with 21 bases between. This CDR3 has 15 amino acids. This CDR3 is CATRTGTSSHYGYTF. The DNA of the CDR3 is TGTGCCACCCGCACCGGGACATCCTCCCACTATGGCTACACCTTC.

The chain uses TRBV7-9 and TRBJ2-5; 11 bases are shared with TRBD2. V lost 8 bases, J lost 4 bases, and 12 bases stayed unmatched. Germline CDR1 reads SEHNR; CDR2 reads FQNEAQ (reference sequence). The CDR3 consists of 16 residues. CDR3 amino acids: CASGNLAGGPVETQYF. CDR3 nucleotide sequence: TGTGCCAGCGGGAATTTAGCGGGAGGGCCGGTAGAGACCCAGTACTTC.

The CDR3: CAWSRQGDTEAFF. The CDR3 region has the DNA TGTGCCTGGAGTCGCCAGGGTGACACTGAAGCTTTCTTT. The chain employs TRBV30 and TRBJ1-1; perhaps TRBD1 as D (5 bases). The germline gives CDR1 GTSNPN, CDR2 SVGIG (reference sequence). The germline V and J ends were trimmed by 2 bases and 3 bases, with 10 bases remaining between them. The length of the CDR3 is 13 residues.